Described below is a single TCR beta chain sequence and its context. Its antigen remains unidentified. One entry per CDR3 protein results from TCRdb running MiXCR on the reads. The data contain roughly 51,000 distinct CDR3 sequences, around 20% of them singletons. The entry originates in a study of T cell repertoires in cytomegalovirus infection. Study-wide context: Indicated by public TCR beta signatures were CMV infection and matching HLA type.

This CDR3 has 15 residues. Germline V lookup: CDR1 LNHDA, CDR2 SQIVND (reference sequence). V dropped 4 bases and J dropped 0 bases, with 11 bases sitting between them. The chain is built from TRBV19 and TRBJ2-3; tentatively, D is TRBD2 (6 bases). Source: CD8+ T cells from cultured PBMCs, taken from culture after CMV antigen stimulation. This clonotype originated in a human donor in good health (CMV status not recorded). Some clones in this sample may be carry-over from other donors' samples. The CDR3 protein is CASSTAGRSTDTQYF. CDR3 coding DNA: TGTGCCAGTAGTACGGCGGGGAGAAGCACAGATACGCAGTATTTT.